This T cell receptor beta chain is from a study of blood T cells in healthy people across ages. The study, taken as a whole, reports: Across samples, TCR beta diversity tracked strongly with naive T cell percentage.

With a J-beta primer mix and a sample-barcoded 5' primer, a second PCR ran about 7 to 11 cycles. One entry per CDR3 protein, called by TCRdb with MiXCR from the 5' RACE reads. The sample records about 1.6 million distinct CDR3 sequences, roughly a third being singletons. A few counts support this clonotype. Its target is unknown. The sample consisted of blood. The sequence was collected from a woman aged 25 to 39 in good health.

The CDR3 sequence is CASSRAVLAADRSYEQYF. The CDR3 bases are TGCGCCAGCAGCCGCGCGGTGCTAGCCGCCGACCGATCCTACGAGCAGTACTTC. The genes are TRBV4-1 and TRBJ2-7; maybe TRBD2 (5 bases). The CDR3 has 18 amino acids. CDR1 is MGHRA and CDR2 is YSYEKL in the germline V gene. The V end was cut by 4 bases, the J end by 1 base, with 23 bases between.